Each of the 27 T cell receptor beta chains below was sequenced from the same sample in a study of OX40 agonist ivuxolimab in advanced cancers. Data came from immunoSEQ multiplex PCR; TCRdb stores just in-frame clones and leaves some out. The table shows tens of thousands of clones, with 85% occurring only once. Sequencing was performed on CD4+ or CD8+ T cells sorted from blood, taken in a trial of the OX40 agonist ivuxolimab. Receptors were obtained from an adult with an advanced solid tumor such as melanoma, head and neck, liver or kidney cancer.

This chain connects TRBV12-5 to TRBJ1-6, with D hard to call. Germline loops: CDR1 LGHNT, CDR2 FRNRAP. The CDR3 consists of 13 residues. The V and J ends lost 1 base and 5 bases respectively, with 3 bases between them. CDR3: CASGLGDNSPLHF. For the CDR3, the DNA is TGTGCTAGTGGTTTGGGGGATAATTCACCCCTCCACTTT. The full variable domain, in which reference TRBV12-5 and TRBJ1-6 provide the parts outside the CDR3, is DARVTQTPRHKVTEMGQEVTMRCQPILGHNTVFWYRQTMMQGLELLAYFRNRAPLDDSGMPKDRFSAEMPDATLATLKIQPSEPRDSAVYFCASGLGDNSPLHFGNGTRLTVT.

The rearrangement uses TRBV11-2 and TRBJ2-5; 7 bases agree with TRBD2. Germline loops: CDR1 SGHAT, CDR2 FQNNGV. The V and J ends lost 4 bases and 5 bases, in that order; junction bases with no gene match: 7. The CDR3 totals 14 residues. This CDR3 reads CASSSTIGGETQYF. The CDR3 region has the DNA TGTGCCAGCAGCTCGACGATCGGGGGGGAGACCCAGTACTTC.

V is TRBV7-2 and J is TRBJ2-2; 8 bases agree with TRBD2. Trimming cost V 1 base and J 3 bases; bases outside gene matches: 1. The length of the CDR3 is 15 residues. The germline V gene has CDR1 SGHTA and CDR2 FQGNSA. The CDR3 nucleotides are TGTGCCAGCAGCTTAGTACTAGCGGACACCGGGGAGCTGTTTTTT. Protein: CASSLVLADTGELFF.

J is TRBJ1-1 and V is TRBV30; D not certain. The CDR3 runs to 13 residues. Deletions cut 3 bases from V and 2 bases from J, with 10 bases between. CDR1 and CDR2 from the germline V gene are GTSNPN and SVGIG (reference sequence). Here the CDR3 reads CAWRRTANTEAFF. In DNA form, the CDR3 reads TGTGCCTGGAGGAGAACAGCTAACACTGAAGCTTTCTTT.

As to this clone: This sequence may be a read error, since a much larger clone differs from it by one base. Other DNA sequences within the sample encode an identical CDR3. The chain carries TRBV5-1 and TRBJ2-1, with 11 bases fitting TRBD2. After removal of 4 bases from V and 0 bases from J, the junction contained 6 bases not matched to a gene. CDR1 is SGHRS, CDR2 YFSETQ, per germline. The CDR3 length is 17 residues. CDR3 in DNA: TGCGCCAGCAGCCTACTAGCGGGAGTTCTCTCCTACAATGAGCAGTTCTTC. This translates into CASSLLAGVLSYNEQFF. Based on the CDR3 plus reference TRBV5-1 and TRBJ2-1, the full variable domain is KAGVTQTPRYLIKTRGQQVTLSCSPISGHRSVSWYQQTPGQGLQFLFEYFSETQRNKGNFPGRFSGRQFSNSRSEMNVSTLELGDSALYLCASSLLAGVLSYNEQFFGPGTRLTVL.

This clone was recorded only once. The CDR3: CASSRGGQSALGQYF. The CDR3 DNA follows: TGTGCCAGCAGTCGCGGTGGACAGTCGGCGTTGGGCCAGTACTTC. The V and J genes are TRBV27 and TRBJ2-5, with D perhaps TRBD1 (6 bases). V lost 5 bases and J 10 bases, leaving 23 bases between the germline ends. The CDR3 covers 15 residues. CDR1 and CDR2 (germline): MNHEY, SMNVEV (reference sequence).

The V gene is TRBV28, the J gene TRBJ2-7; weak D call: TRBD2 (7 bases). CDR1 and CDR2 from the germline V gene are MDHEN and SYDVKM. This CDR3 spans 16 amino acids. Between the trimmed V and J ends, which lost 6 bases and 1 base, there was a span of 19 bases. The CDR3 protein is CASSHHEGGQSYEQYF. CDR3 bases: TGTGCCAGCAGCCATCACGAGGGGGGGCAGTCCTACGAGCAGTACTTC.

This chain connects TRBV28 to TRBJ2-6, with 8 bases that match TRBD1. The V and J ends lost 6 bases and 0 bases, in that order; junction bases with no gene match: 7. The CDR3 length is 17 residues. CDR1 and CDR2 (germline): MDHEN, SYDVKM. The DNA for the CDR3 is TGTGCCAGCAGGCTGACAGGGGTCCTCTCTGGGGCCAACGTCCTGACTTTC. Residues: CASRLTGVLSGANVLTF.

This clone was seen more than once but under ten times. The genes are TRBV6-5 and TRBJ2-5; 7 bases match TRBD2. CDR1 MNHEY and CDR2 SVGAGI come from the germline V gene. The CDR3 is 15 amino acids. V trimming: 0 bases; J trimming: 4 bases; junction bases outside the gene matches: 5. The CDR3: CASSYSRGGGETQYF. The CDR3 DNA reads TGTGCCAGCAGTTACTCACGGGGCGGGGGAGAGACCCAGTACTTC.

This clone has only one observation. This rearrangement joins TRBV19 to TRBJ1-6; D remains unclear. The CDR3 is 16 residues long. Germline CDR1 is LNHDA and CDR2 is SQIVND (reference sequence). Trimming shortened V by 5 bases and J by 0 bases, and 11 bases separated the two germline ends. The CDR3 DNA reads as TGTGCCAGTAGTCTCGGAAGGAGCTCCTATAATTCACCCCTCCACTTT. Encoded protein: CASSLGRSSYNSPLHF.

The CDR3 reads CASRFYFGAEQFF. In DNA, the CDR3 is TGTGCAAGTCGCTTCTATTTCGGGGCCGAGCAGTTCTTC. The chain has TRBV12-2 and TRBJ2-1. TRBV12-2 is an annotated pseudogene. The CDR3 consists of 13 residues.

The chain uses TRBV6-1 and TRBJ1-1, with no clear D. Deletions cut 2 bases from V and 1 base from J, with 17 bases between. This CDR3 has 17 amino acids. Germline V gene sequence: CDR1 MNHNS, CDR2 SASEGT. This CDR3 reads CASSENFGQVGNTEAFF. In nucleotides, the CDR3 is TGTGCCAGCAGTGAAAACTTCGGCCAGGTGGGGAACACTGAAGCTTTCTTT.

This chain joins TRBV28 and TRBJ2-7; D not certain. The CDR3 loop spans 12 amino acids. V lost 5 bases and J lost 4, with 9 bases in between. The germline CDR1 and CDR2 sequences are MDHEN and SYDVKM. CDR3 nucleotide sequence: TGTGCCAGCAGTCCGCGCCTTTACGAGCAGTACTTC. It yields the protein CASSPRLYEQYF.

The rearrangement links TRBV18 to TRBJ2-2, with TRBD2 matching 9 bases. Germline V gives CDR1 KGHSH, CDR2 LQKENI. The CDR3 has 16 amino acids. V was pared by 4 bases and J by 4 bases, with 7 bases of the junction left unmatched. The DNA of the CDR3 is TGTGCCAGCTCACGAGGGATAGCGGGAGCCACCGGGGAGCTGTTTTTT. Its protein product is CASSRGIAGATGELFF.

The CDR3 here is CASSQEEGMGNQPQHF. CDR3 DNA: TGTGCCAGCAGCCAAGAAGAAGGAATGGGCAATCAGCCCCAGCATTTT. The chain links TRBV4-2 to TRBJ1-5; no definite D call. Looked up from germline, CDR1 is LGHNA and CDR2 is YNFKEQ. V was clipped by 0 bases and J by 2 bases, with 11 bases between them. The CDR3 extends over 16 amino acids.

The chain has TRBV15 and TRBJ1-2, with 7 bases fitting TRBD1. The CDR3 is made up of 13 amino acids. Trimming removed 2 bases from V and 7 bases from J; junction bases left unmatched: 4. The germline V gene has CDR1 LNHNV and CDR2 YYDKDF (reference sequence). CDR3 region: CATSRPGTAGYTF. The CDR3 nucleotides are TGTGCCACCAGCAGACCTGGGACAGCTGGCTACACCTTC.

The rearrangement uses TRBV7-2 and TRBJ1-1; a possible D gene is TRBD1 (6 bases). Per germline, CDR1 SGHTA and CDR2 FQGNSA. The V gene lost 5 bases and the J gene lost 5 bases, with 12 bases spanning the gap. This CDR3 is 13 amino acids long. CDR3 loop: CASSQGQGTEAFF. The CDR3 nucleotides are TGTGCCAGCAGCCAAGGGCAGGGGACTGAAGCTTTCTTT.

V and J are TRBV6-6 and TRBJ2-3; 8 bases align to TRBD1. The junction had 9 bases not matched to a gene; V was cut back by 10 bases and J by 0 bases. CDR1 is MNHNY, CDR2 SVGAGI, per germline (reference sequence). This CDR3 has 15 amino acids. DNA for the CDR3: TGTGCCACAATAGCAGGGGGCTCTAGCACAGATACGCAGTATTTT. Protein sequence: CATIAGGSSTDTQYF.

This chain links TRBV5-1 with TRBJ2-2; no firm D call. The CDR3 consists of 14 residues. Germline CDR1 is SGHRS and CDR2 is YFSETQ. V was trimmed by 5 bases and J by 1 base, leaving 9 bases between them. CDR3 region: CASRTPGNTGELFF. In DNA, the CDR3 is TGCGCCAGCAGAACGCCAGGGAACACCGGGGAGCTGTTTTTT.

The chain joins TRBV7-2 to TRBJ1-6; D may be TRBD1 (6 bases). V gave up 4 bases and J gave up 14 bases, with 15 bases separating them. CDR1 and CDR2 from the germline V gene are SGHTA and FQGNSA. CDR3 size: 13 residues. The CDR3 sequence is CASSSVGAGALHF. The CDR3 coding sequence is TGTGCCAGCAGCTCGGTGGGGGCGGGAGCCCTCCACTTT.

This clone came up a few times. The chain recombines TRBV7-9 with TRBJ2-2; D is ambiguous. Germline assignment: CDR1 SEHNR and CDR2 FQNEAQ (reference sequence). The length of the CDR3 is 11 residues. V lost 6 bases and J lost 6, with 5 bases in between. The CDR3: CASSPAGELFF. In DNA form, the CDR3 reads TGTGCCAGCAGTCCGGCCGGGGAGCTGTTTTTT.

The rearrangement joins TRBV2 to TRBJ2-2; 8 bases are a match to TRBD1. This CDR3 is 15 amino acids long. Germline CDR1 SNHLY, CDR2 FYNNEI. The V segment lost 11 bases and the J segment 6 bases; nucleotides outside the gene matches: 14. Here the CDR3 reads CAGGGQGGGSGELFF. CDR3 DNA: TGTGCCGGGGGTGGACAGGGTGGAGGATCCGGGGAGCTGTTTTTT.

The chain has TRBV29-1 and TRBJ1-1, with D uncertain. V was shortened by 4 bases and J by 2 bases, with 11 bases between the two germline ends. Germline values: CDR1 SQVTM, CDR2 ANQGSEA. The CDR3 runs to 13 residues. The CDR3 loop reads CSVAEQENTEAFF. CDR3 in DNA: TGCAGCGTTGCCGAACAAGAAAACACTGAAGCTTTCTTT.

This chain links TRBV6-1 with TRBJ2-7; no reliable D call. Trimming stripped 2 bases from V and 0 bases from J, with 11 bases between. Germline V gives CDR1 MNHNS, CDR2 SASEGT. The CDR3 loop spans 15 amino acids. The CDR3 is CASSERSLPSYEQYF. Here the CDR3 DNA reads TGTGCCAGCAGTGAACGGTCTTTACCCTCCTACGAGCAGTACTTC.

The J gene is TRBJ1-2, the V gene TRBV7-9; perhaps TRBD1 as D (5 bases). Per germline, CDR1 SEHNR and CDR2 FQNEAQ (reference sequence). V was pared by 3 bases and J by 8 bases, with 13 bases between. This CDR3 is built from 13 residues. The DNA for the CDR3 is TGTGCCAGCAGCTTTAGGGGCCGAGAAGGCTACACCTTC. It specifies CASSFRGREGYTF.

This clone was seen once. The CDR3 coding sequence is TGTGCCAGCGCCTCGGGAGAGACCCAGTACTTC. It yields the protein CASASGETQYF. V usage is TRBV7-2 and J usage is TRBJ2-5; D ambiguous. CDR1 and CDR2 from the germline V gene are SGHTA and FQGNSA. Between the trimmed V and J ends, which lost 8 bases and 4 bases, there was a span of 8 bases. The CDR3 has 11 amino acids.

V gene TRBV19 combines with J gene TRBJ2-2, with a tentative D call TRBD2 (6 bases). Germline V CDR1 and CDR2: LNHDA, SQIVND (reference sequence). The CDR3 covers 15 residues. V lost 3 bases and J lost 3, with 11 bases in between. This chain's CDR3 is CASSIGGWDTGELFF. In nucleotides, the CDR3 is TGTGCCAGTAGTATTGGGGGGTGGGACACCGGGGAGCTGTTTTTT. Together with reference TRBV19 and TRBJ2-2, the CDR3 gives the full variable domain: DGGITQSPKYLFRKEGQNVTLSCEQNLNHDAMYWYRQDPGQGLRLIYYSQIVNDFQKGDIAEGYSVSREKKESFPLTVTSAQKNPTAFYLCASSIGGWDTGELFFGEGSRLTVL.